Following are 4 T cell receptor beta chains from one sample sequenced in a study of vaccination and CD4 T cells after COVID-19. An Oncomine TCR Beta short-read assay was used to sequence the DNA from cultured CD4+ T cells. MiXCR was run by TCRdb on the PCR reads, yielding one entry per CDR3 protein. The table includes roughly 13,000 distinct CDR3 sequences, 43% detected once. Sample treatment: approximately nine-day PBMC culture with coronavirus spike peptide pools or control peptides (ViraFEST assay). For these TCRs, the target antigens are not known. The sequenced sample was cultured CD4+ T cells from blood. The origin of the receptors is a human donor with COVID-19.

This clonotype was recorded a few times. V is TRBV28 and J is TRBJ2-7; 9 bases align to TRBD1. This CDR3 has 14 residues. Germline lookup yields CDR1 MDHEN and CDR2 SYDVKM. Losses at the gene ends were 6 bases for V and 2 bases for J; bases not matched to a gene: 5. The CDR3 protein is CASSFGDRAYEQYF. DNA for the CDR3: TGTGCCAGCAGCTTCGGGGACAGGGCCTACGAGCAGTACTTC. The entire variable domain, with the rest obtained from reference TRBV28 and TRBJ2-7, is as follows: DVKVTQSSRYLVKRTGEKVFLECVQDMDHENMFWYRQDPGLGLRLIYFSYDVKMKEKGDIPEGYSVSREKKERFSLILESASTNQTSMYLCASSFGDRAYEQYFGPGTRLTVT.

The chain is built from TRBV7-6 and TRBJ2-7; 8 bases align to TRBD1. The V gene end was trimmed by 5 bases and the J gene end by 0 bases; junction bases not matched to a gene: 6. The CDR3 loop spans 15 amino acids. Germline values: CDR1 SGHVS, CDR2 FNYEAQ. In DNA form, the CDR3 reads TGTGCCAGCAGCGCTGGGACAGGCAGCTCCTACGAGCAGTACTTC. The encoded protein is CASSAGTGSSYEQYF.

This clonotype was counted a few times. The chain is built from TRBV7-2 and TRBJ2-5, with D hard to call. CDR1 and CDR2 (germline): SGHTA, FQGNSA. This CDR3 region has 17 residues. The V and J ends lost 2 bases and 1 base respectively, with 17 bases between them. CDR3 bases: TGTGCCAGCAGCTTAAAGGGCGGAAGGCTAGGCCAAGAGACCCAGTACTTC. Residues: CASSLKGGRLGQETQYF.

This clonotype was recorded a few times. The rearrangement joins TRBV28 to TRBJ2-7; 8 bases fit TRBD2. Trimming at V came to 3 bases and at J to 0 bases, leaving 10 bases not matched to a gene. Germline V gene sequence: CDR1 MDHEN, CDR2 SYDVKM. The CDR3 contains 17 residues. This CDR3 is CASSFPGLAGHSYEQYF. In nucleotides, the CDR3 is TGTGCCAGCAGTTTCCCGGGGCTAGCGGGTCACTCCTACGAGCAGTACTTC.